The 7 T cell receptor beta chains in this list originate from one sample, sequenced in a study of cytomegalovirus exposure and HLA in healthy donors. Repertoires were generated with immunoSEQ multiplex PCR, while TCRdb's copy carries only in-frame clones and drops some. The sample lists 100,000 to 150,000 clones, roughly 95% occurring once. Sample: PBMCs. The origin of the receptors is a man between 18 and 29 years old in good health and CMV-seronegative.

This chain joins TRBV19 and TRBJ1-2; D might be TRBD1 (5 bases). This CDR3 comprises 12 residues. V shed 6 bases and J shed 10 bases, with 15 bases lying between them. The germline CDR1 and CDR2 sequences are LNHDA and SQIVND (reference sequence). The CDR3 coding sequence is TGTGCCAGTAGGCCCGGCACAGGATCCTACACCTTC. Protein: CASRPGTGSYTF.

The genes are TRBV10-3 and TRBJ1-1, with 12 bases aligning to TRBD1. CDR1 and CDR2 from the germline V gene are ENHRY and SYGVKD. This CDR3 spans 14 amino acids. The junction had 3 bases not matched to a gene; V was cut back by 6 bases and J by 4 bases. The DNA of the CDR3 is TGTGCCATCAGCCCGGGACAGGGGGCCACTGAAGCTTTCTTT. Translated, it gives CAISPGQGATEAFF.

This sequence joins TRBV5-6 and TRBJ2-2; 8 bases align to TRBD1. CDR1 is SGHDT, CDR2 YYEEEE, per germline. CDR3 size: 16 residues. The V and J ends lost 4 bases and 5 bases, in that order; junction bases with no gene match: 10. The CDR3 coding sequence is TGTGCCAGCAGCAGGGGACAGGCTAGGAGGACCGGGGAGCTGTTTTTT. Residues: CASSRGQARRTGELFF.

The chain employs TRBV7-3 and TRBJ1-1, with 7 positions matching TRBD1. Per germline, CDR1 SGHTA and CDR2 FQGTGA. CDR3 size: 17 residues. V trimming: 5 bases; J trimming: 5 bases; junction bases outside the gene matches: 17. The CDR3 loop reads CASSLEPPGQRKTEAFF. The CDR3 DNA reads TGTGCCAGCAGCCTAGAACCTCCGGGACAGAGGAAGACTGAAGCTTTCTTT.

The V gene is TRBV5-4, the J gene TRBJ1-1, with D possibly being TRBD1 (6 bases). V gave up 5 bases and J gave up 2 bases, with 10 bases separating them. Looked up from germline, CDR1 is SGHNT and CDR2 is YYREEE (reference sequence). CDR3 length equals 13 residues. The CDR3, as DNA: TGTGCCAGCAGGGCAGGGACAAACACTGAAGCTTTCTTT. Translation gives CASRAGTNTEAFF.

This rearrangement joins TRBV19 to TRBJ2-7; TRBD2 is a possible D gene (6 bases). Germline values: CDR1 LNHDA, CDR2 SQIVND (reference sequence). The V end lost 9 bases, the J end lost 0 bases, and 15 bases lay between the germline ends. The CDR3 has 14 amino acids. The CDR3 nucleotides read TGTGCCAGACCCGGGACTCGTTCCTCCTACGAGCAGTACTTC. The encoded protein is CARPGTRSSYEQYF.

The chain employs TRBV6-1 and TRBJ1-2; TRBD1 matches 11 bases. CDR3 size: 16 residues. The junction had 11 bases not matched to a gene; V was cut back by 4 bases and J by 7 bases. Germline loops: CDR1 MNHNS, CDR2 SASEGT. The CDR3 reads CASSGDGQGARRGYTF. The CDR3 DNA reads as TGTGCCAGCAGTGGGGACGGACAGGGGGCTAGGCGTGGCTACACCTTC.